A single T cell receptor beta chain is shown here with its context. Recruitment covered roughly 22 US areas and drew participants whose ages spanned roughly 18 to 100 years. In the source study's methods: Amplifying reference gene primers gave estimates of nucleated cell counts. Profiling relied on immunoSEQ multiplex PCR, and the TCRdb table lists in-frame clones only, not all of them. Clonal size and the V and J genes are those of that table, whereas D and trimming came from the DNA. The data hold over 350,000 clones, with roughly 91% observed a single time. The data are from a study of blood T cell repertoires in COVID-19. Study information: Samples representing acute and convalescent COVID-19 were sourced from the United States, Italy and Spain.

This CDR3 contains 16 residues. The V end lost 2 bases, the J end lost 2 bases, and 16 bases lay between the germline ends. Germline V lookup: CDR1 SGHRS, CDR2 YFSETQ. The receptor was derived from a woman younger than 35 who had recovered from COVID-19. Input material: PBMCs or T cells enriched from blood (not recorded which). V gene TRBV5-1 combines with J gene TRBJ1-2; no definite D call. The CDR3, as DNA: TGCGCCAGCAGCTTCAATGCCCCAGGAACGAACTATGGCTACACCTTC. Translating gives CASSFNAPGTNYGYTF.